The 3 T cell receptor beta chains given below trace back to one sample, sequenced in a study of naive and memory T cell subsets. Amplification of ligated cDNA took four PCR rounds with SP2 and nested alpha and beta constant primers. TCRdb analysed the 5' RACE reads with MiXCR anew, one entry per CDR3 protein. The profile shows more than 45,000 distinct CDR3 sequences, over 7% of them singletons. The library had UMIs added by 3' ligation of an oligonucleotide to TCR cDNA. The receptors derive from a male donor in good health.

This clonotype was counted many times. The chain couples TRBV6-5 to TRBJ2-3, with D perhaps assigned TRBD1 or TRBD2 (5 bases each). This CDR3 is built from 17 residues. Trimming removed 4 bases at V and 3 bases at J, with 20 bases between. The V gene's germline CDR1 is MNHEY and CDR2 SVGAGI. Written as DNA, the CDR3 is TGTGCCAGCAGTTCCGGGCTGGGGGTCGGGCGGACAGATACGCAGTATTTT. Amino acids: CASSSGLGVGRTDTQYF.

This clonotype was observed at least ten times. The chain carries TRBV6-5 and TRBJ1-5; 7 positions match TRBD1. The trim removed 3 bases at V and 4 bases at J, leaving 6 bases unmatched. The CDR3 runs to 15 residues. Germline loops: CDR1 MNHEY, CDR2 SVGAGI. CDR3 sequence reads: CASSYTGEGNQPQHF. Here the CDR3 DNA reads TGTGCCAGCAGTTATACAGGGGAGGGAAATCAGCCCCAGCATTTT.

The rearrangement joins TRBV4-1 to TRBJ2-2, with D unresolved. CDR3 size: 15 residues. V was cut by 4 bases and J by 2 bases, with 11 bases left in between. Germline V gene sequence: CDR1 MGHRA, CDR2 YSYEKL. CDR3 protein: CASSLQDGNTGELFF. The CDR3 DNA reads TGCGCCAGCAGCCTCCAGGACGGTAACACCGGGGAGCTGTTTTTT.